These 2 T cell receptor beta chains share one sample of origin, sequenced in a study of T cell changes during pregnancy in multiple sclerosis (dated by TCRdb to about 2019). Library generation was performed with the immunoSEQ multiplex PCR assay. TCRdb holds this immuneACCESS table with in-frame rearrangements only. Some clones are missing; in checked studies, unresolved V genes explain under half, and the rest has no known cause. The sample table holds approximately 58,000 clones, of which over 80% were seen once. The ten largest clones capture approximately 0.15% of the sample. Source: CD4+ T cells from peripheral blood mononuclear cells, taken after pregnancy. The receptors stem from a female donor in good health, enrolled as a control in a pregnancy study.

The V call is TRBV2, the J call TRBJ2-3; D possibly corresponds to TRBD2 (6 bases). Germline CDR1 and CDR2: SNHLY and FYNNEI. V shed 5 bases and J shed 8 bases, with 20 bases lying between them. The CDR3 extends over 15 amino acids. CDR3 protein: CASSQSRDSPGTQYF. In DNA, the CDR3 is TGTGCCAGCAGTCAGAGCAGGGACTCCCCGGGTACGCAGTATTTT.

The table lists this clone with a count of one. This chain links TRBV15 with TRBJ1-6, with 7 bases identical to TRBD1. The CDR3 is 15 amino acids. The junction had 7 bases not matched to a gene; V was cut back by 3 bases and J by 8 bases. Germline values: CDR1 LNHNV, CDR2 YYDKDF (reference sequence). The CDR3 is CATSRKTGRYSPLHF. The CDR3 DNA reads as TGTGCCACCAGCAGGAAGACAGGGCGATATTCACCCCTCCACTTT.